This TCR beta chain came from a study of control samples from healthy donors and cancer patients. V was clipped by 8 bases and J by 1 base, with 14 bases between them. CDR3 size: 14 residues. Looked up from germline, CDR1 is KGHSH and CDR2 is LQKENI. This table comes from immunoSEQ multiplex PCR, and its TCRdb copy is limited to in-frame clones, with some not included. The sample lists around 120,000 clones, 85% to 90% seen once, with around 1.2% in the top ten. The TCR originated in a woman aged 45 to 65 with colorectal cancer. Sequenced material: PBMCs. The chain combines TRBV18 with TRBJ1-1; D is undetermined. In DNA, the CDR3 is TGTGCCAGCCTGGAAAGCAGCTCGAACACTGAAGCTTTCTTT. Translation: CASLESSSNTEAFF.